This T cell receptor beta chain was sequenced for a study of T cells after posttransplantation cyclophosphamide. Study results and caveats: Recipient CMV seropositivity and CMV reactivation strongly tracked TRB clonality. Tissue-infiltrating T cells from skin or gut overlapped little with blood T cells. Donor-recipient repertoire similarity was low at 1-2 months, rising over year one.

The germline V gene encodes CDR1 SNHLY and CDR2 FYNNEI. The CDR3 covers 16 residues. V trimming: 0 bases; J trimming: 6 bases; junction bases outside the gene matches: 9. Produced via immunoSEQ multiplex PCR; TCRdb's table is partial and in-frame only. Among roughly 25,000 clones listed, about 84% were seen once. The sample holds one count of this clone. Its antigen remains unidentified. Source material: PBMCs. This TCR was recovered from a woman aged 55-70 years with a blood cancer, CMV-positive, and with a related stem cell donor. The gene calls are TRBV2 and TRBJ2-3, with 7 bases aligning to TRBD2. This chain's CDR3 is CASSEAFSGLGDTQYF. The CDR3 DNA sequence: TGTGCCAGCAGTGAAGCCTTTAGCGGGCTTGGGGATACGCAGTATTTT.